A selection of T cell receptor beta chains follows, all from one sample in a study of T cell responses to AZD1222 COVID-19 vaccine. Sequencing was performed with immunoSEQ multiplex PCR; in TCRdb, only in-frame clones are kept and a portion is missing. The sample contains over 130,000 clones, 90% of which appear only once. Sequenced material: peripheral blood, taken 28 days after the second AZD1222 dose. The receptors derive from an adult who received the AZD1222 COVID-19 vaccine. Both conserved end residues are part of each CDR3. The order of the fields is D gene, V gene, clone size, J gene, CDR3 DNA, CDR3 protein. The D gene is left open where the match is weak. Rows may omit the clone size; those that give it use once, few, many or a size class.

d_call: -
v_call: TRBV7-9
clone_size: once
j_call: TRBJ2-6
cdr3_nt: TGTGCCAGCAGCCGGAACTCTGGGGCCAACGTCCTGACTTTC
cdr3_aa: CASSRNSGANVLTF

d_call: TRBD2
v_call: TRBV9
clone_size: -
j_call: TRBJ2-5
cdr3_nt: TGTGCCAGCAGCGTAGCTGCGGGGGGGCCAGAGACCCAGTACTTC
cdr3_aa: CASSVAAGGPETQYF

d_call: -
v_call: TRBV29-1
clone_size: -
j_call: TRBJ1-4
cdr3_nt: TGCAGCGTCGGAGGGGCTAATGAAAAACTGTTTTTT
cdr3_aa: CSVGGANEKLFF

d_call: -
v_call: TRBV30
clone_size: -
j_call: TRBJ2-1
cdr3_nt: TGTGCCTGGAGGCGGGAACCCTACAATGAGCAGTTCTTC
cdr3_aa: CAWRREPYNEQFF

d_call: TRBD2
v_call: TRBV6-2/TRBV6-3
clone_size: -
j_call: TRBJ2-7
cdr3_nt: TGTGCCAGCAGTCTACCTCGGGGGGGGTCCTACGAGCAGTACTTC
cdr3_aa: CASSLPRGGSYEQYF

d_call: -
v_call: TRBV7-3
clone_size: -
j_call: TRBJ1-4
cdr3_nt: TGTGCCAGCAGCTTAACGTCCGAGTTTAATGAAAAACTGTTTTTT
cdr3_aa: CASSLTSEFNEKLFF

d_call: -
v_call: TRBV18
clone_size: once
j_call: TRBJ1-2
cdr3_nt: TGTGCCAGCTCACCCTCCTATGACAGCAACTATGGCTACACCTTC
cdr3_aa: CASSPSYDSNYGYTF

d_call: -
v_call: TRBV7-9
clone_size: -
j_call: TRBJ1-6
cdr3_nt: TGTGCCAGCAGCATCGGACAGTCCTATAATTCACCCCTCCACTTT
cdr3_aa: CASSIGQSYNSPLHF

d_call: TRBD2
v_call: TRBV7-8
clone_size: -
j_call: TRBJ2-7
cdr3_nt: TGTGCCAGCAGCCCCAGGCGGGAGAGGTCCTACGAGCAGTACTTC
cdr3_aa: CASSPRRERSYEQYF

d_call: -
v_call: TRBV6-5
clone_size: once
j_call: TRBJ2-5
cdr3_nt: TGTGCCAGCAGTTACTCCGCGGGGCACGAGACCCAGTACTTC
cdr3_aa: CASSYSAGHETQYF

d_call: -
v_call: TRBV5-1
clone_size: -
j_call: TRBJ2-3
cdr3_nt: TGCGCCAGCAGCAGTGAGAATACGCAGTATTTT
cdr3_aa: CASSSENTQYF

d_call: -
v_call: TRBV7-3
clone_size: -
j_call: TRBJ2-3
cdr3_nt: TGTGCCAGCAGCGCAGCAGGGCCAGATACGCAGTATTTT
cdr3_aa: CASSAAGPDTQYF

d_call: -
v_call: TRBV10-3
clone_size: -
j_call: TRBJ2-5
cdr3_nt: TGTGCCATCAGTATTACCGGGACACCCCAAGAGACCCAGTACTTC
cdr3_aa: CAISITGTPQETQYF

d_call: -
v_call: TRBV5-4
clone_size: -
j_call: TRBJ2-2
cdr3_nt: TGTGCCAGCAGCTTGCAAGGGCGGAACACCGGGGAGCTGTTTTTT
cdr3_aa: CASSLQGRNTGELFF

d_call: -
v_call: TRBV11-2
clone_size: once
j_call: TRBJ2-5
cdr3_nt: TGTGCCAGCAGCTTCGGGGTGGCCCATGCGACCCAGTACTTC
cdr3_aa: CASSFGVAHATQYF

d_call: -
v_call: TRBV14
clone_size: -
j_call: TRBJ1-6
cdr3_nt: TGTGCCAGCAGCAGATCTACCGCTAGTTCACCCCTCCACTTT
cdr3_aa: CASSRSTASSPLHF

d_call: -
v_call: TRBV29-1
clone_size: -
j_call: TRBJ2-5
cdr3_nt: TGCAGCGCAGAGGGCCGGCATCGAGAGACCCAGTACTTC
cdr3_aa: CSAEGRHRETQYF

d_call: -
v_call: TRBV6-5
clone_size: -
j_call: TRBJ1-4
cdr3_nt: TGTGCCACCAGGGGAGGGCTTTCTAATGAAAAACTGTTTTTT
cdr3_aa: CATRGGLSNEKLFF

d_call: -
v_call: TRBV19
clone_size: -
j_call: TRBJ2-1
cdr3_nt: TGTGCCAGTAGTATTACAGACAATGAGCAGTTCTTC
cdr3_aa: CASSITDNEQFF

d_call: -
v_call: TRBV12-3/TRBV12-4
clone_size: -
j_call: TRBJ1-1
cdr3_nt: TGTGCCAGCAGTTGGGCAAGGTCCACTGAAGCTTTCTTT
cdr3_aa: CASSWARSTEAFF

d_call: -
v_call: TRBV9
clone_size: -
j_call: TRBJ1-2
cdr3_nt: TGTGCCAGCAGCTCATTGTATGGCTACACCTTC
cdr3_aa: CASSSLYGYTF

d_call: -
v_call: TRBV11-2
clone_size: -
j_call: TRBJ1-3
cdr3_nt: TGTGCCAGCAGCTTAGACAGGGGCCTCTCTGGAAACACCATATATTTT
cdr3_aa: CASSLDRGLSGNTIYF

d_call: TRBD2
v_call: TRBV29-1
clone_size: -
j_call: TRBJ2-1
cdr3_nt: TGCAGCGCGGGGGTTAGCGGGATCTCCTACAATGAGCAGTTCTTC
cdr3_aa: CSAGVSGISYNEQFF

d_call: -
v_call: TRBV27
clone_size: -
j_call: TRBJ2-1
cdr3_nt: TGTGCCAGCAGTTCGCTTCCTGGGGACTTAAACTCCTACAATGAGCAGTTCTTC
cdr3_aa: CASSSLPGDLNSYNEQFF